The present T cell receptor beta chain was sequenced within a study of T-cell reconstitution after alpha-beta-depleted transplantation in children. Unique molecular identifiers were incorporated into the prepared TCRbeta library. Via MiXCR, TCRdb re-called the PCR reads, giving one row per CDR3 protein. The profile shows some 590,000 distinct CDR3 sequences, roughly a tenth of them singletons. V was cut by 9 bases and J by 4 bases, with 20 bases left in between. CDR1 and CDR2 (germline): SGHTA, FQGNSA. The CDR3 is 15 amino acids. At least ten counts were recorded for this clonotype. Sequencing was performed on PBMCs from the stem cell graft donor, taken from the stem cell graft. This sequence joins TRBV7-2 and TRBJ2-3; TRBD2 is a possible D gene (6 bases). The sequence was collected from a human donor who donated a stem cell graft to a child with acute myeloid leukemia. The DNA of the CDR3 is TGTGCCAGTAGCCCCGGGACTCTCAGGGCAGATACGCAGTATTTT. Encoded protein: CASSPGTLRADTQYF.